This T cell receptor beta chain emerged from a study of CXCR3-negative and CXCR3-positive naive CD8 T cells. Study results and caveats: Diversity in memory CD8+ cells fell much lower than the comparably high levels seen in both naive subsets. Higher TRB CDR3 hydrophobicity marked CXCR3-positive naive cells relative to CXCR3-negative naive cells.

The method, 5' RACE with UMI labels, was used to prepare the TRB cDNA libraries. TCRdb reprocessed the 5' RACE reads and stores each CDR3 protein as one record, lacking DNA. The sample totals under 150,000 distinct CDR3 sequences. The CDR3 contains 12 residues. Germline V lookup: CDR1 MDHEN, CDR2 SYDVKM. In the case of this clonotype: Its antigen is not identified.

The chain joins TRBV28 to TRBJ2-7; TCRdb returns TRBD2, unconfirmable since there is no DNA. The sequence derives from a human donor in good health. Some clones in this sample may be carry-over from other donors' samples. The sequencing input was naive CXCR3+ CD8+ T cells from blood. Subset specified: CD45RO-CCR7+CD27+CD95- naive CD8+ T cells expressing CXCR3 (TNR3+). The CDR3 region is CASSFGGNEQYF.